This TCR beta chain was sequenced during a study of shared T cell receptors in the human thymus (dated by TCRdb to about 2021). In the study overall: The study examined how the human thymus generates shared, self-reactive T-cell receptor alpha chains.

Libraries came from the immunoSEQ multiplex PCR assay. TCRdb's version of the immuneACCESS table is confined to in-frame rearrangements and falls short of the full clone set. An unresolved V gene accounts for under half of the shortfall where checked; the remainder is of unknown origin. The sample data list 500,000 to 550,000 clones, and about 80% of these were observed just once. The ten most abundant clones make up about 0.013% of the sample. With regard to this clone: Its recognized antigen is unknown. Within one base of it there is no much larger clone, and no base qualities were kept.

Its CDR3 holds 17 amino acids, cysteine through phenylalanine. The DNA shown is the 51-base CDR3, in frame from base 1. V drops 1 base and J drops 4 bases, leaving 18 bases in between. The germline V gene yields LGHNA for CDR1 and YSLEER for CDR2. These records were also assigned to another study, of human thymus T cells. As the second paper documents: The donors were immunologically healthy infants in Finland who had open corrective cardiac surgery for congenital heart defects. Thymus tissue was obtained as surgical resects removed during corrective cardiac surgery. Biased V and J gene segment usage appeared to be present in both thymic and peripheral blood repertoires. The related research reported highly overlapping thymic TCR repertoires among unrelated individuals. TCR alpha and beta repertoires from under 10 infant thymus samples and a few related peripheral blood samples were characterized in the study. Donor ages ranged from about 7 to 250 days, and the cohort comprised about six male and a couple of female infants. Thymocytes were freed from the tissue by mechanical means and kept at -70 degrees C as pellets of about 8.5-34 million cells. A QIAsymphony instrument was used to extract genomic DNA from the frozen cell pellets. Using the immunoSEQ multiplex PCR assay, the TCRB and TCRAD loci were amplified from a standardized quantity of quality-controlled genomic DNA. The amplicons covered the V(D)J region and were long enough to include the CDR3 and to identify the V and J genes. Through the commercial immunoSEQ service, the amplicons were sequenced on an Illumina platform. Primer bias and sequencing errors were corrected as previously described, and TCRAD and TCRB were defined on the basis of the IMGT database. The repertoires were analysed using immunoSEQ Analyzer 3.0 and VDJTools for basic statistics, V/J segment usage, diversity estimates, rarefaction and pairwise overlap. To estimate diversity, the Chao1, ChaoE, Efron-Thisted, Shannon and inverse Simpson indices were applied, and diversity was also estimated on datasets down-sampled to the smallest sample. Repertoire overlap was determined by strict matching of CDR3 nucleotide sequence, V gene and J gene, and Jaccard-based multidimensional scaling clustering was applied. Thymus samples yielded on average approximately 800,000 unique TCRB clonotypes, compared with roughly 80,000 from blood samples.

This clonotype was obtained from a boy in the first two years of life with a congenital heart defect. Donor details come from another sample of the same person, matched by shared clones. Sequenced input: thymocytes. The rearrangement joined TRBV4-3 to TRBJ2-3; TRBD1 is a possible D gene, resting on 6 matching bases. CDR3 sequence: CASSQAPRVAGADTQYF. The nucleotides are TGCGCCAGCAGCCAAGCTCCTCGGGTGGCAGGGGCAGATACGCAGTATTTT.